This is a list of T cell receptor beta chains from one sample in a study of tumor-infiltrating lymphocytes in oesophageal squamous cell carcinoma. TCRdb re-analysed the PCR reads in MiXCR, keeping a single row per CDR3 protein. The table has about 12,000 distinct CDR3 sequences, 55% to 65% seen once; the top ten hold around 32%. The sample consisted of esophageal tumor tissue. The source is a female donor with esophageal squamous cell carcinoma. Each CDR3 is given with its conserved first and last residue. The D gene is left open where the match is weak. Size is stated for part of the rows, as once, few or many counts, or as a class when the clone is expanded.

clone_size,j_call,d_call,v_call,cdr3_aa,cdr3_nt
.,TRBJ2-1,TRBD2,TRBV7-2,CASSNPHGLAGRRGDEQFF,TGTGCCAGCAGCAACCCCCACGGCCTAGCGGGACGGAGAGGGGATGAGCAGTTCTTC
few,TRBJ2-1,.,TRBV12-3/TRBV12-4,CASSPGAGTYNEQFF,TGTGCCAGCAGCCCCGGTGCGGGGACCTACAATGAGCAGTTCTTC
.,TRBJ1-6,TRBD1,TRBV9,CASSSAGTGYEQYF,TGTGCCAGCAGCTCAGCCGGGACAGGGTACGAGCAGTACTTT
once,TRBJ1-2,TRBD1,TRBV19,CASSGQGASNGYTF,TGTGCCAGTAGCGGACAGGGGGCGTCGAATGGCTACACCTTC
.,TRBJ2-7,.,TRBV6-6,CASSGGPQTYEQYF,TGTGCCAGCAGTGGGGGACCGCAGACCTACGAGCAGTACTTC
.,TRBJ2-4,.,TRBV6-1,CASSESRIQYF,TGTGCCAGCAGTGAAAGCCGCATTCAGTACTTC
.,TRBJ1-5,TRBD1,TRBV5-5,CASSPTGAGNQPQHF,TGTGCCAGCAGTCCTACAGGGGCAGGCAATCAGCCCCAGCATTTT
few,TRBJ2-3,TRBD2,TRBV7-2,CASSLAPGLAGGASTDTQYF,TGTGCCAGCAGCTTAGCCCCCGGACTAGCGGGAGGTGCTAGCACAGATACGCAGTATTTT
.,TRBJ2-3,.,TRBV7-8,CASSNDYKNTQYF,TGTGCCAGCAGCAACGACTACAAAAATACGCAGTATTTT
.,TRBJ2-1,TRBD2,TRBV28,CASTSQGTSGSLHEQFF,TGTGCCAGCACTTCTCAGGGGACTAGCGGGAGTTTGCATGAGCAGTTCTTC
.,TRBJ2-5,TRBD1,TRBV5-6,CASTPGQGAREQYF,TGTGCCAGCACCCCGGGACAGGGGGCGCGGGAGCAGTACTTC
.,TRBJ2-4,TRBD2,TRBV7-2,CASSPHVAGVAKNIQYF,TGTGCCAGCAGCCCGCACGTAGCGGGAGTAGCCAAAAACATTCAGTACTTC
.,TRBJ2-5,TRBD2,TRBV6-1,CASSEPRTSGSWGGETQYF,TGTGCCAGCAGTGAACCACGGACTAGCGGATCTTGGGGCGGGGAGACCCAGTACTTC
few,TRBJ2-7,TRBD1,TRBV7-8,CASSLQGDYEQYF,TGTGCCAGCAGCCTACAGGGGGACTACGAGCAGTACTTC
.,TRBJ2-3,.,TRBV7-6,CASSPGDDLKDTQYF,TGTGCCAGCAGCCCCGGAGACGACCTTAAAGATACGCAGTATTTT